Below are 30 T cell receptor beta chains sequenced from a single sample in a study of cytomegalovirus exposure and HLA in healthy donors. Both 60 Vbeta primers and 13 Jbeta primers went into the PCR. The method was immunoSEQ multiplex PCR; TCRdb's version includes in-frame clones alone and lacks a portion of them. This repertoire shows approximately 59,000 clones, approximately 64% found once; its top ten account for 17%. Sequencing was performed on PBMCs. The receptors here all came from a man between 35 and 55 years old in good health and CMV-seropositive.

The chain recombines TRBV7-2 with TRBJ1-3; the D gene is possibly TRBD1 (6 bases). From germline, CDR1 is SGHTA and CDR2 FQGNSA. Trimming took 2 bases from V and 4 from J, leaving 15 bases between them. The CDR3 is 16 amino acids. The CDR3 sequence: CASSLSAPGAGNTIYF. CDR3 DNA: TGTGCCAGCAGCTTATCGGCACCAGGGGCCGGAAACACCATATATTTT.

The rearrangement uses TRBV5-1 and TRBJ2-3, with a weak D call TRBD1 (6 bases). This CDR3 comprises 15 residues. CDR1 and CDR2 (germline): SGHRS, YFSETQ. V gave up 2 bases and J gave up 0 bases, with 10 bases separating them. The CDR3 protein is CASSFGQSSTDTQYF. For the CDR3, the DNA is TGCGCCAGCAGCTTCGGACAGTCTAGCACAGATACGCAGTATTTT.

The J gene is TRBJ2-6, the V gene TRBV9, with 7 bases lining up with TRBD1. This CDR3 region has 16 residues. The germline gives CDR1 SGDLS, CDR2 YYNGEE. The V and J ends lost 3 bases and 4 bases, in that order; junction bases with no gene match: 7. The CDR3 spells CASSGETGRGANVLTF. The CDR3 coding sequence is TGTGCCAGCAGCGGTGAGACAGGGCGAGGGGCCAACGTCCTGACTTTC.

The CDR3 sequence: CASSLSPSGRRPYEQYF. CDR3 DNA sequence: TGTGCCAGCAGCTTATCGCCTAGCGGTCGACGGCCCTACGAGCAGTACTTC. The genes are TRBV7-8 and TRBJ2-7; 7 bases fit TRBD2. Germline-derived CDR1 and CDR2 are SGHVS and FQNEAQ. The CDR3 runs 17 residues. Trimming removed 2 bases from V and 2 bases from J; junction bases left unmatched: 12. The whole variable domain, filled in from reference TRBV7-8 and TRBJ2-7, reads GAGVSQSPRYKVAKRGQDVALRCDPISGHVSLFWYQQALGQGPEFLTYFQNEAQLDKSGLPSDRFFAERPEGSVSTLKIQRTQQEDSAVYLCASSLSPSGRRPYEQYFGPGTRLTVT.

The chain recombines TRBV10-3 with TRBJ2-3; the D is unclear. The CDR3 contains 15 residues. Trimming removed 2 bases from V and 5 bases from J, with 14 bases in between. Per germline, CDR1 ENHRY and CDR2 SYGVKD. In DNA, the CDR3 is TGTGCCATCAGTGAGGGAGAGACCGACCTAGATACGCAGTATTTT. Amino acid sequence: CAISEGETDLDTQYF.

Only a few counts were recorded for this clone. The chain employs TRBV7-8 and TRBJ1-2; D possibly corresponds to TRBD1 (6 bases). V was pared by 1 base and J by 5 bases, with 11 bases between. The CDR3 is 14 amino acids. The germline gives CDR1 SGHVS, CDR2 FQNEAQ. The CDR3 spells CASSLGTARYGYTF. The CDR3 DNA follows: TGTGCCAGCAGCTTAGGGACAGCGCGGTATGGCTACACCTTC.

CDR3 nucleotides: TGTGCCAGCAGCTGGACAGACCAAGAGACCCAGTACTTC. Its protein product is CASSWTDQETQYF. V gene TRBV5-5 combines with J gene TRBJ2-5; tentative D call: TRBD1 (6 bases). In germline, CDR1 is SGHKS, CDR2 YYEKEE (reference sequence). V shed 3 bases and J shed 0 bases, with 6 bases lying between them. This CDR3 contains 13 residues.

The chain couples TRBV4-3 to TRBJ2-3; the match to TRBD2 covers 11 bases. Germline CDR1 reads LGHNA; CDR2 reads YSLEER. Trimming removed 0 bases from V and 4 bases from J; junction bases left unmatched: 3. This CDR3 spans 16 amino acids. The CDR3 region is CASSQDPSGRPDTQYF. The CDR3 bases are TGCGCCAGCAGCCAAGATCCTAGCGGGAGGCCAGATACGCAGTATTTT.

The chain has TRBV27 and TRBJ2-3; 9 bases match TRBD2. Germline values: CDR1 MNHEY, CDR2 SMNVEV (reference sequence). V gave up 6 bases and J gave up 7 bases; unmatched junction bases: 11. The CDR3 is made up of 15 amino acids. The CDR3, as DNA: TGTGCCAGCAGCCTTGCTAGCGGGGCGGTCAATACGCAGTATTTT. This translates into CASSLASGAVNTQYF.

V usage is TRBV19 and J usage is TRBJ1-2; D is perhaps TRBD1 (5 bases). This CDR3 region has 13 residues. The germline gives CDR1 LNHDA, CDR2 SQIVND (reference sequence). With 2 bases removed from V and 4 bases from J, the gap between germline ends came to 8 bases. The CDR3: CASSITGGYGYTF. CDR3 in DNA: TGTGCCAGTAGTATAACGGGGGGCTATGGCTACACCTTC.

This clone was seen only once. This chain uses TRBV7-2 with TRBJ2-5; weak D call: TRBD1 (6 bases). CDR1 and CDR2 from the germline V gene are SGHTA and FQGNSA. The CDR3 runs to 15 residues. Between the trimmed V and J ends, which lost 5 bases and 7 bases, there was a span of 20 bases. The CDR3 is CASSAQPGRGGTQYF. The CDR3 DNA reads as TGTGCCAGCAGCGCCCAGCCGGGCAGAGGGGGGACCCAGTACTTC.

The chain is built from TRBV27 and TRBJ2-5, with D tentatively TRBD2 (5 bases). V lost 8 bases to trimming and J lost 1 base, with 5 bases between them. CDR3 size: 11 residues. Germline V CDR1 and CDR2: MNHEY, SMNVEV (reference sequence). The CDR3 protein is CASRGQETQYF. The CDR3 DNA reads TGTGCCAGCCGGGGCCAAGAGACCCAGTACTTC.

V and J are TRBV7-2 and TRBJ2-3, with 7 bases aligning to TRBD2. J lost 7 bases, V lost 1 base, and 11 bases had no gene match. Germline CDR1 SGHTA, CDR2 FQGNSA. This CDR3 comprises 16 residues. As DNA, the CDR3 is TGTGCCAGCAGCTTAGTTGGGTCGGGGGGAGGGAATACGCAGTATTTT. Translating gives CASSLVGSGGGNTQYF.

The J gene is TRBJ1-2, the V gene TRBV19; D might be TRBD1 (6 bases). With 9 bases removed from V and 2 bases from J, the gap between germline ends came to 19 bases. This CDR3 region has 15 residues. The germline CDR1 and CDR2 sequences are LNHDA and SQIVND (reference sequence). The CDR3 loop reads CASQGQPPSNYGYTF. Written as DNA, the CDR3 is TGTGCCAGCCAAGGACAGCCTCCTTCCAACTATGGCTACACCTTC.

The rearrangement uses TRBV30 and TRBJ1-3; the D gene is possibly TRBD1 (5 bases). Trimming removed 2 bases at V and 4 bases at J, with 9 bases between. Per the germline V gene, CDR1 is GTSNPN and CDR2 is SVGIG (reference sequence). The CDR3 has 13 residues. CDR3 in DNA: TGTGCCTGGAGTCGGGGGGAAGGAAACACCATATATTTT. It codes for CAWSRGEGNTIYF.

The V and J genes are TRBV10-2 and TRBJ1-1; 9 positions match TRBD1. The CDR3 runs to 15 residues. V was clipped by 2 bases and J by 6 bases; unmatched bases: 7. In germline, CDR1 is WSHSY, CDR2 SAAADI. The chain's CDR3 is CASSEKGQGIAEAFF. The CDR3 bases are TGCGCCAGCAGTGAGAAGGGACAGGGTATCGCTGAAGCTTTCTTT.

This rearrangement joins TRBV19 to TRBJ1-1; no clear D gene. Germline V gene lookup returns CDR1 LNHDA and CDR2 SQIVND (reference sequence). There are 16 residues in the CDR3. The ends were cut back, 5 bases at V and 0 bases at J, with 16 bases in the middle. CDR3 DNA sequence: TGTGCCAGTAGTCCGACATATCCCGGTTTGAACACTGAAGCTTTCTTT. This encodes CASSPTYPGLNTEAFF.

V usage is TRBV18 and J usage is TRBJ1-5; 11 bases fit TRBD1. V lost 5 bases to trimming and J lost 4 bases; unmatched junction nucleotides: 13. Germline CDR1 and CDR2: KGHSH and LQKENI. This CDR3 has 18 amino acids. In DNA form, the CDR3 reads TGTGCCAGCTCAGGCTTCGGACAGGGGGCTTTCGTGAATCAGCCCCAGCATTTT. Amino acids: CASSGFGQGAFVNQPQHF.

The J gene is TRBJ2-7, the V gene TRBV5-6; TRBD2 might be the D (6 bases). The germline V gene has CDR1 SGHDT and CDR2 YYEEEE. This CDR3 is built from 12 residues. The V end lost 4 bases, the J end lost 11 bases, and 16 bases lay between the germline ends. The CDR3 DNA follows: TGTGCCAGCAGCCCGGGAGAAGCTGTGGAGTACTTC. Its protein product is CASSPGEAVEYF. Full variable domain (outside the CDR3, taken from reference TRBV5-6 and TRBJ2-7): DAGVTQSPTHLIKTRGQQVTLRCSPKSGHDTVSWYQQALGQGPQFIFQYYEEEERQRGNFPDRFSGHQFPNYSSELNVNALLLGDSALYLCASSPGEAVEYFGPGTRLTVT.

V is TRBV7-9 and J is TRBJ2-5; 7 bases align to TRBD1. The germline gives CDR1 SEHNR, CDR2 FQNEAQ (reference sequence). Trimming at V came to 4 bases and at J to 7 bases, leaving 12 bases not matched to a gene. This CDR3 has 15 amino acids. CDR3 residues: CASSSGTQGLGTQYF. The CDR3 DNA reads TGTGCCAGCAGCTCCGGAACACAGGGGTTGGGGACCCAGTACTTC.

The V gene is TRBV6-1, the J gene TRBJ1-5, with D possibly being TRBD1 (6 bases). The CDR3 runs to 13 residues. CDR1 and CDR2 (germline): MNHNS, SASEGT. Trimming took 9 bases from V and 3 from J, leaving 12 bases between them. The CDR3 DNA follows: TGTGCCAGTTCCGGACAGTCCAATCAGCCCCAGCATTTT. It specifies CASSGQSNQPQHF.

The V call is TRBV19, the J call TRBJ2-1; 8 nucleotides match TRBD2. CDR1 is LNHDA, CDR2 SQIVND, per germline (reference sequence). The junction had 8 bases not matched to a gene; V was cut back by 1 base and J by 6 bases. This CDR3 comprises 16 residues. CDR3 DNA: TGTGCCAGTAGTATAGGCCAGCGGGGGAGCTCCAATGAGCAGTTCTTC. Its translation: CASSIGQRGSSNEQFF. The complete variable domain, with remaining parts taken from reference TRBV19 and TRBJ2-1, reads DGGITQSPKYLFRKEGQNVTLSCEQNLNHDAMYWYRQDPGQGLRLIYYSQIVNDFQKGDIAEGYSVSREKKESFPLTVTSAQKNPTAFYLCASSIGQRGSSNEQFFGPGTRLTVL.

The chain carries TRBV5-4 and TRBJ2-1, with TRBD2 matching 7 bases. Per germline, CDR1 SGHNT and CDR2 YYREEE (reference sequence). V dropped 2 bases and J dropped 4; count of bases not matched to a gene: 9. The length of the CDR3 is 16 residues. Here the CDR3 DNA reads TGTGCCAGCAGCTTAGGGGCGGGGGATAAATACAATGAGCAGTTCTTC. Translating it yields CASSLGAGDKYNEQFF.

The CDR3 loop is CASSHLVAGAYEQYF. CDR3 DNA: TGCGCCAGCAGCCACCTAGTAGCGGGCGCCTACGAGCAGTACTTC. This chain links TRBV4-3 with TRBJ2-7; 7 bases match TRBD2. The V gene's germline CDR1 is LGHNA and CDR2 YSLEER. The V and J ends lost 3 bases and 2 bases, in that order; junction bases with no gene match: 7. The CDR3 is made up of 15 amino acids.

The chain uses TRBV11-2 and TRBJ2-3, with D perhaps matching TRBD1 (7 bases). The CDR3 covers 16 residues. V dropped 3 bases and J dropped 1 base, with 14 bases sitting between them. CDR1 and CDR2 (germline): SGHAT, FQNNGV. The CDR3 DNA follows: TGTGCCAGCAGCTTGGTTGCGGGACAGCGCACAGATACGCAGTATTTT. It encodes CASSLVAGQRTDTQYF.

The V gene is TRBV4-3, the J gene TRBJ2-7; 12 nucleotides line up with TRBD2. Unmatched junction bases numbered 4, after V lost 6 bases and J lost 1 base. The CDR3 spans 15 residues. In germline, CDR1 is LGHNA, CDR2 YSLEER. The CDR3 loop reads CASSLAGGISYEQYF. CDR3 nucleotides: TGCGCCAGCAGTCTAGCGGGAGGGATTTCCTACGAGCAGTACTTC.

V and J are TRBV4-3 and TRBJ1-1; no clear D gene. The V gene's germline CDR1 is LGHNA and CDR2 YSLEER. The V and J ends lost 4 bases and 0 bases respectively, with 6 bases between them. This CDR3 comprises 13 residues. CDR3 DNA: TGCGCCAGCAGCCGCACAGTGAACACTGAAGCTTTCTTT. Translated: CASSRTVNTEAFF.

This clone was seen only a few times. For the CDR3, the DNA is TGTGCCATCAGTGAGGGTGGGAGGTACAATGAGCAGTTCTTC. This sequence encodes CAISEGGRYNEQFF. The V gene is TRBV10-3, the J gene TRBJ2-1, with a possible D match to TRBD2 (6 bases). The CDR3 runs 14 residues. Trimming removed 2 bases at V and 4 bases at J, with 9 bases between. Germline CDR1 ENHRY, CDR2 SYGVKD.

The genes are TRBV6-1 and TRBJ2-1, with TRBD1 identical over 8 bases. Trimming cost V 6 bases and J 4 bases; bases outside gene matches: 8. Germline CDR1 is MNHNS and CDR2 is SASEGT. There are 15 residues in the CDR3. The CDR3 sequence: CASREGDRSYNEQFF. The CDR3 coding sequence is TGTGCCAGCAGGGAGGGGGACAGGTCTTACAATGAGCAGTTCTTC.

The chain joins TRBV10-2 to TRBJ1-1, with 9 bases matching TRBD1. The CDR3 contains 14 residues. Germline V gene data show CDR1 as WSHSY and CDR2 as SAAADI. V gave up 7 bases and J gave up 4 bases; unmatched junction bases: 7. The CDR3 nucleotides read TGCGCCAGCACTCCACAGGGGGCGGGCACTGAAGCTTTCTTT. Its translation is CASTPQGAGTEAFF.